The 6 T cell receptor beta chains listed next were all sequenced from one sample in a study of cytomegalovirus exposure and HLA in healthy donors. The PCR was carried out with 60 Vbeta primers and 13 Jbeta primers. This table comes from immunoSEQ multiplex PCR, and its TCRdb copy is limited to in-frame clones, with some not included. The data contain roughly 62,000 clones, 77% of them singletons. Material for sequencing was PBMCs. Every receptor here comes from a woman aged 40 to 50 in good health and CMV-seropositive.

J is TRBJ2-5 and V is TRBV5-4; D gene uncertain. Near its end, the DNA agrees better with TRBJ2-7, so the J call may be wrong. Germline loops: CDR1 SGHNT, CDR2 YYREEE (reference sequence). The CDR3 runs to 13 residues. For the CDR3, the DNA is TGTGCCAGCAGCTTGGGCCAAGACTACGAGCAGTACTTC. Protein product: CASSLGQDYEQYF.

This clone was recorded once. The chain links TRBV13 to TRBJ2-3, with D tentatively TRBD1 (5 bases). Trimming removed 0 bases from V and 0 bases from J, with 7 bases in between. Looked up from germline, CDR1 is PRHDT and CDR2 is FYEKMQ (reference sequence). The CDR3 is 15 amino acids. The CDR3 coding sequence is TGTGCCAGCAGCTTAGGGGGGCCGAGCACAGATACGCAGTATTTT. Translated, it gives CASSLGGPSTDTQYF.

CDR3 region: CASSLQGFGSPLHF. The CDR3 DNA reads as TGCGCCAGCAGCTTACAGGGTTTTGGTTCACCCCTCCACTTT. The gene calls are TRBV5-1 and TRBJ1-6, with a weak D call TRBD1 (6 bases). This CDR3 region has 14 residues. The ends were cut back, 2 bases at V and 9 bases at J, with 12 bases in the middle. CDR1 and CDR2 (germline): SGHRS, YFSETQ.

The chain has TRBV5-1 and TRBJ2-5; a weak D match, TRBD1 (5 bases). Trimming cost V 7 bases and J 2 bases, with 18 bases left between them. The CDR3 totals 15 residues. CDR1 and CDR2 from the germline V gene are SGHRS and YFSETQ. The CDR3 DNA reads TGCGCCAGCGCACTGGGGCAGGTGGTACAAGAGACCCAGTACTTC. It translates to CASALGQVVQETQYF.

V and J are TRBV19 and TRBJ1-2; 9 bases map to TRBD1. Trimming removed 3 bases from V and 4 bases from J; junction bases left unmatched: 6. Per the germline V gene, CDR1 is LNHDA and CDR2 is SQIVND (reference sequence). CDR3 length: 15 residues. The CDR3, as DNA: TGTGCCAGTAGTATCGGGACAGGGACTGGCTATGGCTACACCTTC. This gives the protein CASSIGTGTGYGYTF.

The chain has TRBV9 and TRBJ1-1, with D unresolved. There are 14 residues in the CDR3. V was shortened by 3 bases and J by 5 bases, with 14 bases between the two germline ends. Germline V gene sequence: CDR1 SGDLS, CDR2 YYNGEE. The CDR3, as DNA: TGTGCCAGCAGCGCCCCCCCGGGCGGGACTGAAGCTTTCTTT. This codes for CASSAPPGGTEAFF. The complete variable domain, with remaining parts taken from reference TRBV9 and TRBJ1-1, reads DSGVTQTPKHLITATGQRVTLRCSPRSGDLSVYWYQQSLDQGLQFLIQYYNGEERAKGNILERFSAQQFPDLHSELNLSSLELGDSALYFCASSAPPGGTEAFFGQGTRLTVV.